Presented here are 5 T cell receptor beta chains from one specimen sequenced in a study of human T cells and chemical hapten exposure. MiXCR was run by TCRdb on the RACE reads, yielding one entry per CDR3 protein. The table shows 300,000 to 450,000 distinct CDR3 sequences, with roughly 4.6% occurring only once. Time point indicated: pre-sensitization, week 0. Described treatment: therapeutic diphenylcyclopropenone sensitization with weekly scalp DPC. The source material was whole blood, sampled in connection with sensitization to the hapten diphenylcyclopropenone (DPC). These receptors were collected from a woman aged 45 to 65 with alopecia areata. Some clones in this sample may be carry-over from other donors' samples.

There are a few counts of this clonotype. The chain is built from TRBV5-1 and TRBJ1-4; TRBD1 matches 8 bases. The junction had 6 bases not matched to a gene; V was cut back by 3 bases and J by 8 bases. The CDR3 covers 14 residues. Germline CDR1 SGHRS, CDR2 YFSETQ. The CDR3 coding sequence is TGCGCCAGCAGCTCACAGGGGGTTGGAGAAAAACTGTTTTTT. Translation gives CASSSQGVGEKLFF.

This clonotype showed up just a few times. The CDR3 DNA is TGTGCCAGCAGTTCCCTGATGACAGGGAGATTTTCGGAAAACATTCAGTACTTC. Translation gives CASSSLMTGRFSENIQYF. This chain connects TRBV27 to TRBJ2-4, with 7 bases identical to TRBD1. The germline gives CDR1 MNHEY, CDR2 SMNVEV (reference sequence). The CDR3 contains 18 residues. The V gene end was trimmed by 4 bases and the J gene end by 5 bases; junction bases not matched to a gene: 17.

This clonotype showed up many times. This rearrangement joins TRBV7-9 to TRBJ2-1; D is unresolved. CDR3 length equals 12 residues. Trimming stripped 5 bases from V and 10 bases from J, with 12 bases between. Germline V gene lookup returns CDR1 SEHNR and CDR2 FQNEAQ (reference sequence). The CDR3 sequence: CASSPPPVEQFF. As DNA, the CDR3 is TGTGCCAGCAGCCCCCCCCCTGTGGAGCAGTTCTTC.

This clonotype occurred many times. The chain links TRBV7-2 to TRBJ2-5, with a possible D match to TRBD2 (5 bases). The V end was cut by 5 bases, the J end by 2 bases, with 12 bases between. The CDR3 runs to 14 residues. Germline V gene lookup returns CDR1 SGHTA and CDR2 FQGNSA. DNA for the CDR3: TGTGCCAGCAGCCGAACCGGGAATCAAGAGACCCAGTACTTC. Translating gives CASSRTGNQETQYF.

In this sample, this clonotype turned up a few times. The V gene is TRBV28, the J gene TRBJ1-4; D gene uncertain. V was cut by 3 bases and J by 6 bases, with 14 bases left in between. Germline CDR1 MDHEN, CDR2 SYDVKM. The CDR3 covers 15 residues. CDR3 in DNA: TGTGCCAGCAGTTTCCGGGCCCGCGGGGATGAAAAACTGTTTTTT. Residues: CASSFRARGDEKLFF.